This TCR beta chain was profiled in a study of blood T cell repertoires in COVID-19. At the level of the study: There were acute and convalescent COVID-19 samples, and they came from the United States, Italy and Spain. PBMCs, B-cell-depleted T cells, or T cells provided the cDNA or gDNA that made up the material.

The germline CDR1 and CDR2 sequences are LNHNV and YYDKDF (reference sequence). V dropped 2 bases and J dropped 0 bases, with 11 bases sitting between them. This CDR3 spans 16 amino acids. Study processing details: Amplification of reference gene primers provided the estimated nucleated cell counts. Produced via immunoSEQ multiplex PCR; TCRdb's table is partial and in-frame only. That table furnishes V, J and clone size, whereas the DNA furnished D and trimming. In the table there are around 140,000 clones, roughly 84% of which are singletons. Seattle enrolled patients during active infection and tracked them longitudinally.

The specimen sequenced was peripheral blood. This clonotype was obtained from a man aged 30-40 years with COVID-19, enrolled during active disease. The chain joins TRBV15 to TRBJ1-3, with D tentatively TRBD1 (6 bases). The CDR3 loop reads CATSRSRGVSGNTIYF. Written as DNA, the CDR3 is TGTGCCACCAGCAGATCCAGGGGTGTCTCTGGAAACACCATATATTTT.